What follows are 7 T cell receptor beta chains derived from one specimen sequenced in a study of blood T cell repertoires in COVID-19 (dated by TCRdb to 2020 to 2022). Receptors were amplified or captured by the immunoSEQ multiplex PCR assay. Not all clones reach the TCRdb copy of this immuneACCESS table, which keeps in-frame sequences only. Checked studies attribute under half of the gap to unresolved V genes and leave the rest unexplained. Present in this sample are hundreds of thousands of clones, approximately 84% of which were seen just once. Around 3.3% of the sample is in the top ten clones. The sample was PBMCs or T cells enriched from blood (not recorded which). The receptors were sampled from a woman aged 40-49 years with acute COVID-19.

The V gene is TRBV10-3, the J gene TRBJ2-5; 8 bases are shared with TRBD2. V shed 3 bases and J 5 bases; nucleotides not matched to a gene: 2. The CDR3 runs 13 residues. In germline, CDR1 is ENHRY, CDR2 SYGVKD. This chain's CDR3 is CAISDSGGETQYF. The CDR3 region has the DNA TGTGCCATCAGTGATTCGGGGGGGGAGACCCAGTACTTC.

The gene calls are TRBV1 and TRBJ2-1; the D call in the table, TRBD1, was not verified against the DNA. TRBV1 is a known pseudogene. CDR3 size: 13 residues. The CDR3 loop is CTSSHRLGGEQFF. For the CDR3, the DNA is TGCACCAGCAGCCATCGATTAGGGGGTGAGCAGTTCTTC.

This clone appeared a single time. The chain employs TRBV2 and TRBJ2-2; possible D gene TRBD2, 5 bases. Germline CDR1 reads SNHLY; CDR2 reads FYNNEI. The CDR3 totals 14 residues. V lost 6 bases and J 8 bases, leaving 16 bases between the germline ends. The CDR3 DNA reads TGTGCCAGCAGACTAGACGTCGGTAATGGGGAGCTGTTTTTT. It codes for CASRLDVGNGELFF. Full variable domain (rest looked up from reference TRBV2 and TRBJ2-2): EPEVTQTPSHQVTQMGQEVILRCVPISNHLYFYWYRQILGQKVEFLVSFYNNEISEKSEIFDDQFSVERPDGSNFTLKIRSTKLEDSAMYFCASRLDVGNGELFFGEGSRLTVL.

The chain is built from TRBV24-1 and TRBJ2-2; a weak D match, TRBD2 (5 bases). Trimming removed 3 bases from V and 4 bases from J, with 8 bases in between. Germline V CDR1 and CDR2: KGHDR, SFDVKD. This CDR3 region has 14 residues. The CDR3 here is CATSDTRVTGELFF. The CDR3 DNA is TGTGCCACCAGTGATACGAGGGTCACCGGGGAGCTGTTTTTT.

The CDR3 here is CASSHAGTGVEKLFF. CDR3 DNA sequence: TGTGCCAGCAGCCACGCCGGGACAGGGGTTGAAAAACTGTTTTTT. The V and J genes are TRBV7-9 and TRBJ1-4, with TRBD1 matching 10 bases. This CDR3 has 15 amino acids. V gave up 5 bases and J gave up 7 bases; unmatched junction bases: 7. Germline V CDR1 and CDR2: SEHNR, FQNEAQ (reference sequence). Together with reference TRBV7-9 and TRBJ1-4, the CDR3 gives the full variable domain: DTGVSQNPRHKITKRGQNVTFRCDPISEHNRLYWYRQTLGQGPEFLTYFQNEAQLEKSRLLSDRFSAERPKGSFSTLEIQRTEQGDSAMYLCASSHAGTGVEKLFFGSGTQLSVL.

As DNA, the CDR3 is TGTGCCTGGTCGTGGGGAGCGGGAGGTGAAGAGCAGTTCTTC. Amino acid sequence: CAWSWGAGGEEQFF. The rearrangement links TRBV30 to TRBJ2-1; 9 nucleotides match TRBD2. From germline, CDR1 is GTSNPN and CDR2 SVGIG (reference sequence). The V gene end was trimmed by 5 bases and the J gene end by 10 bases; junction bases not matched to a gene: 12. This CDR3 comprises 14 residues.

The V and J genes are TRBV6-5 and TRBJ1-1; D is perhaps TRBD1 (5 bases). Germline V lookup: CDR1 MNHEY, CDR2 SVGAGI. CDR3 length: 14 residues. Between the trimmed V and J ends, which lost 0 bases and 14 bases, there was a span of 19 bases. In nucleotides, the CDR3 is TGTGCCAGCAGTTACTCTGGCAGGGAAAGTATAGGGTTCTTT. It yields the protein CASSYSGRESIGFF.